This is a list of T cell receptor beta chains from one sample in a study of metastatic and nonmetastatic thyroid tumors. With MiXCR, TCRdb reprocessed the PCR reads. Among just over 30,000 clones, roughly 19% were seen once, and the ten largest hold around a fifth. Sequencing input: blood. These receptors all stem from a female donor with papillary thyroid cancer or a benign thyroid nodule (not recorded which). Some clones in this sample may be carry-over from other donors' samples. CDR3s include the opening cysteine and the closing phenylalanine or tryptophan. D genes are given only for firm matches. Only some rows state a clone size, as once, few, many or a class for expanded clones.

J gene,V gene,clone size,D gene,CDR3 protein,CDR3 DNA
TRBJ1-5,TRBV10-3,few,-,CAISDSGNQPQHF,TGTGCCATCAGTGATTCGGGCAATCAGCCCCAGCATTTT
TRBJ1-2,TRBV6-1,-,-,CASTLANYGYTF,TGTGCCAGCACCTTGGCTAACTATGGCTACACCTTC
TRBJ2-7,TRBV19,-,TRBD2,CASSPGLAGGRYEQYF,TGTGCCAGTAGTCCGGGACTAGCGGGAGGGCGCTACGAGCAGTACTTC
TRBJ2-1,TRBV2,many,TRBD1,CASGWVGQGAKYNEQFF,TGTGCCAGCGGCTGGGTTGGACAGGGGGCTAAATACAATGAGCAGTTCTTC
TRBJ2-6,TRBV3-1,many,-,CASSQGASGANVLTF,TGTGCCAGCAGCCAAGGCGCCTCTGGGGCCAACGTCCTGACTTTC
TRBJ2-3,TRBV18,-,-,CASSHGRGTDTQYF,TGTGCCAGCTCGCACGGGCGGGGAACAGATACGCAGTATTTT
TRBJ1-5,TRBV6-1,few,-,CASSDWSGLADQPQHF,TGTGCCAGCAGTGATTGGTCGGGGTTGGCAGATCAGCCCCAGCATTTT
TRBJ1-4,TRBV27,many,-,CASSFMTGVGEKLFF,TGTGCCAGCAGTTTCATGACCGGGGTTGGCGAAAAACTGTTTTTT
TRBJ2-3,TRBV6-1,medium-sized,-,CASSELEIVTQYF,TGTGCCAGCAGTGAACTCGAGATAGTGACGCAGTATTTT
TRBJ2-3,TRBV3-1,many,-,CASGFLTDTQYF,TGTGCCAGCGGTTTCCTCACAGATACGCAGTATTTT
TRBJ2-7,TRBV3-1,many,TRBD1,CASSHGQGSARSYEQYF,TGTGCCAGCAGCCATGGACAGGGCTCAGCGAGATCCTACGAGCAGTACTTC
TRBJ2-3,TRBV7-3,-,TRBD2,CASSPQAGVTADTQYF,TGTGCCAGCAGCCCTCAAGCGGGAGTCACGGCAGATACGCAGTATTTT
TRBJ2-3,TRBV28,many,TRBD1,CASSSSGTASSTDTQYF,TGTGCCAGCAGCTCATCCGGGACAGCGTCTAGCACAGATACGCAGTATTTT
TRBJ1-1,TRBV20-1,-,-,CSAGGGRAEAFF,TGCAGTGCTGGGGGGGGTAGGGCTGAAGCTTTCTTT
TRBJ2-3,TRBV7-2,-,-,CASSLLRDPDTQYF,TGTGCCAGCAGCTTATTGCGGGACCCGGATACGCAGTATTTT
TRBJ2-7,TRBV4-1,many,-,CASSPTQYLASEQYF,TGCGCCAGCAGTCCGACACAATACTTAGCATCCGAGCAGTACTTC
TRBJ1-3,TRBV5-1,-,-,CASSVGLRMGNTIYF,TGCGCCAGCAGCGTAGGACTGCGGATGGGAAACACCATATATTTT
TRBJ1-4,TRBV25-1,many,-,CASTPPLRKINEKLFF,TGTGCCAGCACCCCTCCGTTGCGGAAAATTAATGAAAAACTGTTTTTT
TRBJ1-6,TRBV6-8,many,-,CHERRTDPPFYNSPLHF,TGTCACGAGAGACGGACGGACCCGCCTTTTTATAATTCACCCCTCCACTTT
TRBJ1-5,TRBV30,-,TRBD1,CAWSAQQGTGQPQHF,TGTGCCTGGAGTGCCCAACAGGGGACTGGGCAGCCCCAGCATTTT
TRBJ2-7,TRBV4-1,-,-,CASSQISIAEQYF,TGCGCCAGCAGCCAAATATCAATAGCGGAGCAGTACTTC
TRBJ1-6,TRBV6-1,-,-,CASSTRLNSPLHF,TGTGCCAGCAGCACCCGCCTTAATTCACCCCTCCACTTT
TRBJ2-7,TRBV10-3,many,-,CAISLGQLNYEQYF,TGTGCCATCAGCCTCGGACAGCTAAACTACGAGCAGTACTTC
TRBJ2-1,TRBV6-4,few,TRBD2,CASSEGSGDQNEQFF,TGTGCCAGCAGTGAGGGTAGCGGGGACCAAAATGAGCAGTTCTTC
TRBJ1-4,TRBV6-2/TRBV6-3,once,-,CASSYTTVTTEKLFF,TGTGCCAGCAGTTACACTACCGTGACAACTGAAAAACTGTTTTTT
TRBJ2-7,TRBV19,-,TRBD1,CASSDRGRPYEQYF,TGTGCCAGTAGCGACAGGGGGCGCCCCTACGAGCAGTACTTC
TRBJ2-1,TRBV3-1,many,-,CASSQEVIGLNNEQFF,TGTGCCAGCAGCCAAGAGGTCATAGGGTTGAACAATGAGCAGTTCTTC
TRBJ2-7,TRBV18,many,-,CASSPRTSAGYEQYF,TGTGCCAGCTCACCGCGGACCTCGGCCGGGTACGAGCAGTACTTC
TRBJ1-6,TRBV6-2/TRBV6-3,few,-,CASSYSPGGRGSPLHF,TGTGCCAGCAGTTACTCCCCTGGGGGACGGGGTTCACCCCTCCACTTT
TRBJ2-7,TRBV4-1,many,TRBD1,CASSPGTGGTYEQYF,TGCGCCAGCAGTCCCGGGACAGGGGGGACCTACGAGCAGTACTTC
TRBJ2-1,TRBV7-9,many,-,CASSPWNREVNEQFF,TGTGCCAGCAGCCCTTGGAATAGGGAGGTCAATGAGCAGTTCTTC
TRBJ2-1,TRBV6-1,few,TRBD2,CASSGPSRTSADNGQFF,TGTGCCAGCAGTGGCCCCTCTAGGACTAGCGCCGACAATGGGCAGTTCTTC
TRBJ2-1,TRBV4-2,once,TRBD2,CASSQDAGAYNEQFF,TGTGCCAGCAGCCAAGATGCGGGAGCCTACAATGAGCAGTTCTTC
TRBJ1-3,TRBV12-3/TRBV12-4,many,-,CASSLLGWWGNTIYF,TGTGCCAGCAGTTTGCTCGGGTGGTGGGGAAACACCATATATTTT
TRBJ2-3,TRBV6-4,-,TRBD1,CASTLHTGGRAQYF,TGTGCCAGCACGCTTCATACAGGGGGCAGGGCGCAGTATTTT
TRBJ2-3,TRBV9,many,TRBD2,CASSGQLAGGVDTQYF,TGTGCCAGCAGCGGGCAACTAGCGGGGGGTGTAGATACGCAGTATTTT
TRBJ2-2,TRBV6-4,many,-,CASKKGAGDTGELFF,TGTGCCAGCAAGAAGGGAGCGGGTGACACCGGGGAGCTGTTTTTT
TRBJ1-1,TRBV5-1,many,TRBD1,CASSFHGQGARDTEAFF,TGCGCCAGCAGCTTTCATGGACAGGGAGCGAGGGACACTGAAGCTTTCTTT
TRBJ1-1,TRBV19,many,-,CASKPEWGNTEAFF,TGTGCCAGTAAACCGGAGTGGGGGAACACTGAAGCTTTCTTT
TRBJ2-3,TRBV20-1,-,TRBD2,CSARDPGTRRTDTQYF,TGCAGTGCTAGAGACCCGGGGACTAGACGCACAGATACGCAGTATTTT
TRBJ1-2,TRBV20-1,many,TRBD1,CSAISGTGRGYTF,TGCAGTGCTATATCCGGGACAGGGCGTGGCTACACCTTC
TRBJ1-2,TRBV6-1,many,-,CASKEGFNYGYTF,TGTGCCAGCAAGGAGGGGTTTAACTATGGCTACACCTTC
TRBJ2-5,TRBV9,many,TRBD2,CASSVAGSGVKETQYF,TGTGCCAGCAGCGTAGCTGGTAGCGGGGTCAAAGAGACCCAGTACTTC
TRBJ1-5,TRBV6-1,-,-,CASMGPLKYNQPQHF,TGTGCCAGCATGGGTCCCCTCAAGTACAATCAGCCCCAGCATTTT
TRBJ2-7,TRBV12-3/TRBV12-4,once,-,CASGTRGASTYEQYF,TGTGCCAGCGGGACCCGGGGGGCGAGCACCTACGAGCAGTACTTC
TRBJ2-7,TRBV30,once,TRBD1,CARSSGTGADEQYF,TGTGCCCGGAGTTCCGGGACAGGGGCTGACGAGCAGTACTTC
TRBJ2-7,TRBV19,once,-,CASSIGMPYEQYF,TGTGCCAGTTCCATCGGGATGCCCTACGAGCAGTACTTC
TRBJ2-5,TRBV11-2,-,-,CASSLDVSGWSETQYF,TGTGCCAGCAGCTTAGACGTCTCGGGGTGGTCCGAGACCCAGTACTTC
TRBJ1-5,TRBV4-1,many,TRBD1,CASSQGHGQGRQPQHF,TGCGCCAGCAGCCAAGGTCATGGACAGGGAAGGCAGCCCCAGCATTTT
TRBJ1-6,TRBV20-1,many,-,CSAAGDSEAALHF,TGCAGTGCAGCGGGGGATTCGGAAGCGGCCCTCCACTTT
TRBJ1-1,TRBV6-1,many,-,CASTTGGYVNTEAFF,TGTGCCAGCACTACGGGTGGGTATGTGAACACTGAAGCTTTCTTT
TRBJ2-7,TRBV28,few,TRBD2,CASRLPGTSYEQYF,TGTGCCAGCAGGCTACCCGGGACTAGCTACGAGCAGTACTTC